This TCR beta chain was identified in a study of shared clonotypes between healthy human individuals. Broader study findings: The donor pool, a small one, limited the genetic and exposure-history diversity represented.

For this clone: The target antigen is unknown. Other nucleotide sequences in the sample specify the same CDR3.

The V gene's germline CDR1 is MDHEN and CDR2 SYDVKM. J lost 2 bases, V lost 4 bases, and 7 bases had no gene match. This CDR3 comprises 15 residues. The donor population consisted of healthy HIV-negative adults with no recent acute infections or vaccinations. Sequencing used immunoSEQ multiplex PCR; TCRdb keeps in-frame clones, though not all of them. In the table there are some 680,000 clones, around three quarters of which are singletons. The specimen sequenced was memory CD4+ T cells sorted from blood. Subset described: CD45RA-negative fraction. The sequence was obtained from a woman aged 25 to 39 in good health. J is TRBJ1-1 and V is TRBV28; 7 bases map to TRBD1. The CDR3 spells CASSSWTGRNTEAFF. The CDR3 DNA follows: TGTGCCAGCAGTTCGTGGACAGGCCGAAACACTGAAGCTTTCTTT. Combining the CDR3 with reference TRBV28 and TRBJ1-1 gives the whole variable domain DVKVTQSSRYLVKRTGEKVFLECVQDMDHENMFWYRQDPGLGLRLIYFSYDVKMKEKGDIPEGYSVSREKKERFSLILESASTNQTSMYLCASSSWTGRNTEAFFGQGTRLTVV.